This TCR beta chain was recorded in a study of blood T cell repertoires in COVID-19 (TCRdb year 2020). In the study overall: Samples from collaborators originated in the United States, Italy and Spain and spanned both the acute and convalescent phases of COVID-19. The material from the prospective study consisted of cDNA or gDNA derived from T cells, B-cell-depleted T cells, or PBMCs. Deeply sampled blood TCRbeta repertoires from subjects exposed to, actively infected with, or recovered from COVID-19 were included in the dataset. The repertoires were released in a freely available public database meant as a resource for research on the immune response to SARS-CoV-2. Samples were obtained from the ongoing ImmuneRACE study (first 160 participants) and from over 1,000 subjects provided by 6 global collaborators. Sample metadata almost always included a de-identified subject ID, COVID-19 status, age in years and sex. Where available, HLA class I and class II types were obtained from metadata supplied by the sample provider rather than from assay-based typing. The study at large found these results: How much clinical and demographic metadata was included differed by source and by participant, and the metadata was provided uncurated.

Enrolling through a virtual design, the prospective study's participants ranged in age from roughly 18 to 95 years and lived across 20 to 30 United States geographic areas. In the prospective study, cohorts were assigned on the basis of participant-reported clinical history obtained from a screening survey and a study questionnaire. Exposed participants had been in contact, within 2 weeks of entering the study, with a person who had a PCR-confirmed or clinician-diagnosed case of COVID-19. Mobile phlebotomists in the prospective study collected whole blood, serum and a nasopharyngeal or oropharyngeal swab from every participant. Prospective study participants could optionally give additional blood draws and questionnaires over an approximately two-month period. Prospective study blood samples were shipped either frozen or at room temperature before DNA extraction. About this clone: Its recognized antigen is unknown. No quality values exist for individual bases; no much larger clone is one base distant.

Trimming takes 4 bases from V and 2 bases from J, and the germline ends sit 17 bases apart. According to the germline V gene, CDR1 reads SGHDT and CDR2 reads YYEEEE. The CDR3, from cysteine to phenylalanine, totals 16 residues. The only DNA kept is the CDR3, 48 bases in frame from the first base. The immunoSEQ Assay, a bias-controlled multiplex PCR, was used to amplify TCRbeta CDR3 regions from genomic DNA. The authors' analysis ran thus. Within the assay, amplification of reference gene primers was used to estimate how many nucleated cells each sample contained. To quantify the absolute abundance of each unique TCRbeta CDR3 rearrangement, sequence reads were collapsed and filtered. Productive Simpson clonality was computed per sample as the square root of Simpson's diversity index over productive rearrangements. The table was pulled from immuneACCESS by TCRdb, which kept in-frame rearrangements only. Such tables lose some clones; where checked, under half of the loss comes from unresolved V genes, and the rest has no known cause. That table is the source of V, J and clone size, and D and trimming were worked out from the DNA. The sample data list 250,000 or so clones, and roughly 81% of these were observed just once. In total, the top ten clones hold 6.6% of the sample.

The V and J genes are TRBV5-6 and TRBJ2-3, with the D segment identity uncertain. The source is a woman aged 45-59 years who had been exposed to COVID-19. The source material was PBMCs or T cells enriched from blood (not recorded which). The CDR3 region reads CASSLNPQENTDTQYF. The DNA reads as follows: TGTGCCAGCAGCCTCAACCCCCAGGAAAACACAGATACGCAGTATTTT.